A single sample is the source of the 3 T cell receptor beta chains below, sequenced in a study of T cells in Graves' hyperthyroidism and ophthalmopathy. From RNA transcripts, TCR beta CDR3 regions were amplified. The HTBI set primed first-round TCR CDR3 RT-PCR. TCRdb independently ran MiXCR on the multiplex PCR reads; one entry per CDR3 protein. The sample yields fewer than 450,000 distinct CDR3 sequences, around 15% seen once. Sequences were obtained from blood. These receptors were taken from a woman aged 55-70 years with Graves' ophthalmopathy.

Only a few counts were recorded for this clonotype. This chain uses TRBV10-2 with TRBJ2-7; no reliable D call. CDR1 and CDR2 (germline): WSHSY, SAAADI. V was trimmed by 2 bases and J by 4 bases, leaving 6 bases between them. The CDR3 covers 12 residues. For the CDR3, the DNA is TGCGCCAGCAGTGAGACACCTTACGAGCAGTACTTC. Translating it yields CASSETPYEQYF.

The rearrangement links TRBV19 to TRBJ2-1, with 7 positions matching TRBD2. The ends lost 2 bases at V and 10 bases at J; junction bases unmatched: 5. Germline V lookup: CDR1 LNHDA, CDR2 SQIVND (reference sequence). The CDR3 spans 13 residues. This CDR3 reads CASSIHLLAEQFF. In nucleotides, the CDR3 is TGTGCCAGTAGTATACATTTACTAGCGGAGCAGTTCTTC.

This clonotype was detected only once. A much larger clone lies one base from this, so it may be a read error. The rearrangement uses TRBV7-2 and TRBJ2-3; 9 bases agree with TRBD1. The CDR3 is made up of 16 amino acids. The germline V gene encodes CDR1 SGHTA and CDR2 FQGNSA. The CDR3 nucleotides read TGTGTCAGCAGCCCCTTCAGCGGACAGGGGTCAGATACGCAGTATTTT. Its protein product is CVSSPFSGQGSDTQYF. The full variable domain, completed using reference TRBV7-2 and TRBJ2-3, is GAGVSQSPSNKVTEKGKDVELRCDPISGHTALYWYRQSLGQGLEFLIYFQGNSAPDKSGLPSDRFSAERTGGSVSTLTIQRTQQEDSAVYLCVSSPFSGQGSDTQYFGPGTRLTVL.